The text below deals with one T cell receptor (beta chain). This clone has just one count. Its antigen remains undetermined. No base qualities exist here, and no much larger clone lies one base off it. V is cut back by 1 base and J by 7 bases, with 12 bases in the junction unmatched. There are 15 amino acids in the CDR3, from cysteine to phenylalanine inclusive. Just the 45-base CDR3 DNA is kept, in frame starting at base 1. CDR1 and CDR2 are drawn from the germline V gene: SQVTM, ANQGSEA. The data derive from a study of technical replicates of blood from several donors (dated by TCRdb to about 2017). Preparation of the library involved the immunoSEQ multiplex PCR assay. In TCRdb, the immuneACCESS table is reduced to in-frame sequences with V and J assigned. These tables do not hold every clone; where another copy was compared, an unresolved V gene accounts for under half, and the others remain unexplained. The sample has almost 85,000 clones on record, around 97% of them singletons. The ten largest clones add up to approximately 0.2% of the sample.

The sequencing sample was made of T cells isolated from PBMCs. The receptor comes from a human donor in good health. This sequence uses TRBV29-1 and TRBJ2-5, and 7 junctional nucleotides match TRBD1. CDR3 protein: CSVEVRTGPRGTQYF. The bases read TGCAGCGTTGAAGTTCGGACAGGACCCCGGGGGACCCAGTACTTC.